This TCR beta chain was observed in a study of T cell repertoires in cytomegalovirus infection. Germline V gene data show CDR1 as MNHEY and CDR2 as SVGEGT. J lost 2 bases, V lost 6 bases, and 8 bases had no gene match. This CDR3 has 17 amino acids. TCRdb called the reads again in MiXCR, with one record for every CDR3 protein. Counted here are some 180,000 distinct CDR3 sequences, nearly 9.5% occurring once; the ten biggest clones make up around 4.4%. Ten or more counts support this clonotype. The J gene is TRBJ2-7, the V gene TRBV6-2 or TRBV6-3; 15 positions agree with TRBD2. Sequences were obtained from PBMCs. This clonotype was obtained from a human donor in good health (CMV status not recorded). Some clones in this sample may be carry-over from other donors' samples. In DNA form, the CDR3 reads TGTGCCAGCAGAGTCGGGACTAGCGGGGGGCGAACCTACGAGCAGTACTTC. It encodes CASRVGTSGGRTYEQYF.